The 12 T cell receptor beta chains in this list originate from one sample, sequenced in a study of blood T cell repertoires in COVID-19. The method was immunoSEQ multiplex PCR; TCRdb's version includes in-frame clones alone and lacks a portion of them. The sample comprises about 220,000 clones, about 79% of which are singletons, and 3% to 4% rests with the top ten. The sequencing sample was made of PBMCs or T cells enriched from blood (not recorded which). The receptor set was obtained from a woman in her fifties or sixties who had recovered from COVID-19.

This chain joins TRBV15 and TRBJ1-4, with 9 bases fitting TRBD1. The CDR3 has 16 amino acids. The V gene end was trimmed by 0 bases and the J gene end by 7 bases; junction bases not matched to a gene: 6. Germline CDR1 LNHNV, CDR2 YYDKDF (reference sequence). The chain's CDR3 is CATSRERDREAEKLFF. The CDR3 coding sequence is TGTGCCACCAGCAGAGAAAGGGACAGGGAGGCTGAAAAACTGTTTTTT.

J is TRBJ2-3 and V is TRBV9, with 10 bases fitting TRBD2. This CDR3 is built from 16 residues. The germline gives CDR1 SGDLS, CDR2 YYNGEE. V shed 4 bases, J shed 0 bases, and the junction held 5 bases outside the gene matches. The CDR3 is CASSSTSGFSTDTQYF. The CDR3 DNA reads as TGTGCCAGCAGCTCGACTAGCGGGTTTAGCACAGATACGCAGTATTTT.

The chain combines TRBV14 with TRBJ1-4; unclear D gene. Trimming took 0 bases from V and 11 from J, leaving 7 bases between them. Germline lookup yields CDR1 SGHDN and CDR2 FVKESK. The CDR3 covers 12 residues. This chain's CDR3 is CASSQDLLKLFF. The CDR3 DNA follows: TGTGCCAGCAGCCAAGATCTACTTAAACTGTTTTTT. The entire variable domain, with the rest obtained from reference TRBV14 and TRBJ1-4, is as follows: EAGVTQFPSHSVIEKGQTVTLRCDPISGHDNLYWYRRVMGKEIKFLLHFVKESKQDESGMPNNRFLAERTGGTYSTLKVQPAELEDSGVYFCASSQDLLKLFFGSGTQLSVL.

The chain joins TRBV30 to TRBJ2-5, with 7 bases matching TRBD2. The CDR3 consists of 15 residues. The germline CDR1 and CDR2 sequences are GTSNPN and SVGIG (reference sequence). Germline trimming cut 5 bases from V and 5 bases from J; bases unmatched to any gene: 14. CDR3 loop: CAWSSGLKGLETQYF. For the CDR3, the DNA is TGTGCCTGGTCTAGCGGATTAAAAGGATTGGAGACCCAGTACTTC.

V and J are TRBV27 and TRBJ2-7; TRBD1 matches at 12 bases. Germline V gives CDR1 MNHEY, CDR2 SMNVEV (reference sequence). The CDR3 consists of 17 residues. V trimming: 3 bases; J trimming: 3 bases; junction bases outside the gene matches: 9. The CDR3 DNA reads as TGTGCCAGCAGTTTGGGACAGGGGGCCCAGGGGTTCTACGAGCAGTACTTC. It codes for CASSLGQGAQGFYEQYF.

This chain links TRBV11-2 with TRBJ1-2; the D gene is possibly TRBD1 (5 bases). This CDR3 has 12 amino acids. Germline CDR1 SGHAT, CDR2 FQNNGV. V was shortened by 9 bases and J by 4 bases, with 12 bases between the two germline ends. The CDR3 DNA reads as TGTGCCAGTAGCCGACAGAGCTATGGCTACACCTTC. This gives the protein CASSRQSYGYTF.

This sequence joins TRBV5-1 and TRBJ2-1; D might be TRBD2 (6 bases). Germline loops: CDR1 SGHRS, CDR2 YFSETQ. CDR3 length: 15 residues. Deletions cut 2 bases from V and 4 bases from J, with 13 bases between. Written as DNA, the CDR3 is TGCGCCAGCAGCTTCGAGACTAGAGGTTACAATGAGCAGTTCTTC. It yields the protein CASSFETRGYNEQFF.

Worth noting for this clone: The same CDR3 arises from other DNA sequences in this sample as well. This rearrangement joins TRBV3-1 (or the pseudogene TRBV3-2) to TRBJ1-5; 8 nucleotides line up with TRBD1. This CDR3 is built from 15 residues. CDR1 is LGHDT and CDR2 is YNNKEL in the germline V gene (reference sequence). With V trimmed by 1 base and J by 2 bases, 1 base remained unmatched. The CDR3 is CASSQAGGGNQPQHF. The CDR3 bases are TGTGCCAGCAGCCAAGCAGGGGGCGGCAATCAGCCCCAGCATTTT.

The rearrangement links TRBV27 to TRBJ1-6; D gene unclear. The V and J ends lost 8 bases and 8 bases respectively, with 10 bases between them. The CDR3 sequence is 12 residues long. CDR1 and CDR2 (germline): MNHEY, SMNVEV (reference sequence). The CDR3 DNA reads TGTGCCAGCGGTCCGGGATATTCACCCCTCCACTTT. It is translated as CASGPGYSPLHF.

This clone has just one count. CDR3 sequence: CASSPPGKSLYEQYF. CDR3 DNA: TGTGCCAGCTCACCACCCGGGAAATCCCTCTACGAGCAGTACTTC. The chain couples TRBV18 to TRBJ2-7; D might be TRBD2 (5 bases). CDR1 and CDR2 from the germline V gene are KGHSH and LQKENI. The CDR3 sequence is 15 residues long. V was cut by 0 bases and J by 3 bases, with 12 bases left in between.

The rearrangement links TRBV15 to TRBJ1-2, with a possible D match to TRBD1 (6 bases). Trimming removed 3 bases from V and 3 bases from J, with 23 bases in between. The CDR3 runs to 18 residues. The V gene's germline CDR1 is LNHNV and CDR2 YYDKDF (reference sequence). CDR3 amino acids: CATSSSLGGRNPHYGYTF. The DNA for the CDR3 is TGTGCCACCAGCAGTTCCCTTGGGGGCCGCAATCCCCACTATGGCTACACCTTC.

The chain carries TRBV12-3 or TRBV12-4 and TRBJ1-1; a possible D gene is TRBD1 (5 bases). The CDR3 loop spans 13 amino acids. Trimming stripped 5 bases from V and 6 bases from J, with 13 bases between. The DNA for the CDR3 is TGTGCCAGCAGTCAAGGGGTTTCCCCTGAAGCTTTCTTT. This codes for CASSQGVSPEAFF.